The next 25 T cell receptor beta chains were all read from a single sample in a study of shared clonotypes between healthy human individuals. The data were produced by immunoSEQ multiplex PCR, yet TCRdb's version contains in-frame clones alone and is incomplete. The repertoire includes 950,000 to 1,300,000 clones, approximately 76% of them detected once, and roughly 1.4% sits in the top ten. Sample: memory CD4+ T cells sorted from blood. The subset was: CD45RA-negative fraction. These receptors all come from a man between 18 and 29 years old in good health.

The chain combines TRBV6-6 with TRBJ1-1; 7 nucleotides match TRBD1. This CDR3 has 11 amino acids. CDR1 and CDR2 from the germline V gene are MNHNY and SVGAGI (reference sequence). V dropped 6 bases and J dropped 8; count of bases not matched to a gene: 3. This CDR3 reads CASSPTGEAFF. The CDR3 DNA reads TGTGCCAGCAGCCCGACAGGGGAAGCTTTCTTT.

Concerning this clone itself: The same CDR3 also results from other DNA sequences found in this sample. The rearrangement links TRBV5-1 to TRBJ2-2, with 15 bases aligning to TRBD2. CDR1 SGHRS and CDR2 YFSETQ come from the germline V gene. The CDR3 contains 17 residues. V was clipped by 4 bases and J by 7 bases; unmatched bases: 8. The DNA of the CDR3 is TGCGCCAGCAGCCGGACTAGCGGGAGGGCTGGTGGCGGGGAGCTGTTTTTT. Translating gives CASSRTSGRAGGGELFF. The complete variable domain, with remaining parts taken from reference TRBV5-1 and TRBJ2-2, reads KAGVTQTPRYLIKTRGQQVTLSCSPISGHRSVSWYQQTPGQGLQFLFEYFSETQRNKGNFPGRFSGRQFSNSRSEMNVSTLELGDSALYLCASSRTSGRAGGGELFFGEGSRLTVL.

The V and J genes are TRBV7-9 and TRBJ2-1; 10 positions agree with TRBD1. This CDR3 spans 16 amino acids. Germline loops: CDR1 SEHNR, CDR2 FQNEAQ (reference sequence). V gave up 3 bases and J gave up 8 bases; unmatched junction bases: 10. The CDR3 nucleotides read TGTGCCAGCAGCTTTGGCGGGACAGGGGTTCTTCATGAGCAGTTCTTC. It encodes CASSFGGTGVLHEQFF. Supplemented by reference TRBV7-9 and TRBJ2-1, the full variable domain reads DTGVSQNPRHKITKRGQNVTFRCDPISEHNRLYWYRQTLGQGPEFLTYFQNEAQLEKSRLLSDRFSAERPKGSFSTLEIQRTEQGDSAMYLCASSFGGTGVLHEQFFGPGTRLTVL.

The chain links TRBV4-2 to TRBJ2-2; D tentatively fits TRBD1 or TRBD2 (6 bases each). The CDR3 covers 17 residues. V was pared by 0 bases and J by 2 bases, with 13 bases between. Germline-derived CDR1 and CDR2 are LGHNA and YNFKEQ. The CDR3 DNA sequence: TGTGCCAGCAGCCAAGACGAACGGGGGCTTAACACCGGGGAGCTGTTTTTT. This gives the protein CASSQDERGLNTGELFF.

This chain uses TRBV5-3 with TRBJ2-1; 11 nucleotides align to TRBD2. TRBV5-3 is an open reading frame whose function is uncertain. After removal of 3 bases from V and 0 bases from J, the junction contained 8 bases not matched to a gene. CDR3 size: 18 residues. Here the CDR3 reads CARSSWGSGRDSYNEQFF. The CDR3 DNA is TGTGCCAGAAGCTCCTGGGGTAGCGGGAGGGACTCCTACAATGAGCAGTTCTTC.

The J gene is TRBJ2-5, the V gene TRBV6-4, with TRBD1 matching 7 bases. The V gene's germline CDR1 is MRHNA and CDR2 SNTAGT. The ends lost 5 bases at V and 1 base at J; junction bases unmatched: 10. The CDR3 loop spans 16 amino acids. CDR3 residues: CASSPQLTGSQETQYF. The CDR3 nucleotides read TGTGCCAGCAGTCCACAGTTGACAGGGTCCCAAGAGACCCAGTACTTC.

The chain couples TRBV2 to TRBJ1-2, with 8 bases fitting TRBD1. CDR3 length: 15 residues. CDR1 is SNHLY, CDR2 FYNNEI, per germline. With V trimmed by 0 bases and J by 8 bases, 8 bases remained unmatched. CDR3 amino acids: CASSEASAGGGGYTF. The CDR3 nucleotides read TGTGCCAGCAGTGAAGCTTCCGCAGGGGGCGGAGGCTACACCTTC.

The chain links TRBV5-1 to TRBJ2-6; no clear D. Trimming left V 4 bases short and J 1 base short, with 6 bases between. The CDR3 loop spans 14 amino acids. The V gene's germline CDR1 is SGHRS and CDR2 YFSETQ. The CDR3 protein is CASSLRSGANVLTF. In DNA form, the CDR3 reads TGCGCCAGCAGCCTGCGGTCTGGGGCCAACGTCCTGACTTTC.

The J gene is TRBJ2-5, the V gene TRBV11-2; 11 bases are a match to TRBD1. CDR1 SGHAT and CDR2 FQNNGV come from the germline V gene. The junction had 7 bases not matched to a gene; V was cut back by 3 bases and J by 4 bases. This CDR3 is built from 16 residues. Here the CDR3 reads CASSFGQGARGETQYF. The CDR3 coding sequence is TGTGCCAGCAGCTTTGGACAGGGGGCGCGTGGAGAGACCCAGTACTTC.

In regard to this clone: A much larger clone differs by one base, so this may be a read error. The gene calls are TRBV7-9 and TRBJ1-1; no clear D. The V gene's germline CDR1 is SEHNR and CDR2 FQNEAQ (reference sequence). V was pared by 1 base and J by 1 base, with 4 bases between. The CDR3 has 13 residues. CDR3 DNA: TGTGCCAGCAGCTTAGACAGGAACACTGAAGCTTTCTTT. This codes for CASSLDRNTEAFF.

The CDR3 coding sequence is TGTGCCAGCAGCACTCCCAAGAGGACAGCCTATAATTCACCCCTCCACTTT. This gives the protein CASSTPKRTAYNSPLHF. The V and J genes are TRBV21-1 and TRBJ1-6; TRBD1 is the table's D call, not checked against the DNA. TRBV21-1 is described as a pseudogene. This CDR3 comprises 17 residues.

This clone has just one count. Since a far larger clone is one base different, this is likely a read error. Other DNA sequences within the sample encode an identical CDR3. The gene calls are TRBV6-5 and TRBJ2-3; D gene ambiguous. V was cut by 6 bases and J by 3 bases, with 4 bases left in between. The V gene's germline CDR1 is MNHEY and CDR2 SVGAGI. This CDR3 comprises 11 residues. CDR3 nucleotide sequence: TGTGCCAGCAGATTTACAGATACGCAGTATTTT. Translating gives CASRFTDTQYF.

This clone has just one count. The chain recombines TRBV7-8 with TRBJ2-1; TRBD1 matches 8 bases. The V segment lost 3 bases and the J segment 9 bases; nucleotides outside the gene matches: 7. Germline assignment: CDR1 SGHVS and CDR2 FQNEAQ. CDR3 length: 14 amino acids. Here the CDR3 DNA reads TGTGCCAGCAGCTTGACAGGGGCCGGGGGTGAGCAGTTCTTC. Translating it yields CASSLTGAGGEQFF.

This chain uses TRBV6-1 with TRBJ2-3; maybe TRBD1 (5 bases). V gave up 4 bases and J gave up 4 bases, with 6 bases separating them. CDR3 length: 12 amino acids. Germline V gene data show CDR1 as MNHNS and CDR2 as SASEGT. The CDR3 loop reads CASSATADTQYF. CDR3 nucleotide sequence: TGTGCCAGCAGTGCGACAGCAGATACGCAGTATTTT.

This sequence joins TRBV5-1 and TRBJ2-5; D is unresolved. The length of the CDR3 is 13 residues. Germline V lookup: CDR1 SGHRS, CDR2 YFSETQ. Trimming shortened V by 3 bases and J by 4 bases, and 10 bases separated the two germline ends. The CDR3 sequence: CASSSSSRETQYF. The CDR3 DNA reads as TGCGCCAGCAGCTCAAGCTCCCGAGAGACCCAGTACTTC.

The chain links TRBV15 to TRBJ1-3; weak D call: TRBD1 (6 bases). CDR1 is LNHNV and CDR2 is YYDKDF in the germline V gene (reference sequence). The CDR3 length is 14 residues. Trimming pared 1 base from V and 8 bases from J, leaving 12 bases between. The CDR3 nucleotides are TGTGCCACCAGCAGAGGTGGGGGCTCGGACACCATATATTTT. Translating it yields CATSRGGGSDTIYF.

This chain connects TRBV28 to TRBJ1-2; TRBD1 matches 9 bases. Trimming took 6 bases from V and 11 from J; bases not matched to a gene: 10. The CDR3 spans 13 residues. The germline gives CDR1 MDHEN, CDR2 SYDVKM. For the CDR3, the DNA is TGTGCCAGCAGAGCGGACAGGGGCGTAATGTACACCTTC. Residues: CASRADRGVMYTF.

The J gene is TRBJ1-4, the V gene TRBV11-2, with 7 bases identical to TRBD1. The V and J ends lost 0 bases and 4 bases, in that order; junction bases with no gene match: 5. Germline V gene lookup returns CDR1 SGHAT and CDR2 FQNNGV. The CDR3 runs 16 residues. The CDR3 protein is CASSLEGGLSNEKLFF. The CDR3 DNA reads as TGTGCCAGCAGCTTAGAAGGGGGCTTGAGTAATGAAAAACTGTTTTTT.

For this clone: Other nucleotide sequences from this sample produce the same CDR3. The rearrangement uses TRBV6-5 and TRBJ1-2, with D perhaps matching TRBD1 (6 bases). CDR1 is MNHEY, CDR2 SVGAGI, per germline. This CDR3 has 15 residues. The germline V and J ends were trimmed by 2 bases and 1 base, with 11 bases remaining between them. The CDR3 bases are TGTGCCAGCAGTTACGGACAGCCCGATAACTATGGCTACACCTTC. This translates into CASSYGQPDNYGYTF.

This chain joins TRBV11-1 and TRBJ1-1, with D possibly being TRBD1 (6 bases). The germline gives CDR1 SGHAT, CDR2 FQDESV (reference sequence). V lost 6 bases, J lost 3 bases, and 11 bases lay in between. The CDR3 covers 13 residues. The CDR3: CASSPDRYTEAFF. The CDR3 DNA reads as TGTGCCAGCAGTCCGGACAGATACACTGAAGCTTTCTTT. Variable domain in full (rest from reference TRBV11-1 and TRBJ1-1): EAEVAQSPRYKITEKSQAVAFWCDPISGHATLYWYRQILGQGPELLVQFQDESVVDDSQLPKDRFSAERLKGVDSTLKIQPAELGDSAMYLCASSPDRYTEAFFGQGTRLTVV.

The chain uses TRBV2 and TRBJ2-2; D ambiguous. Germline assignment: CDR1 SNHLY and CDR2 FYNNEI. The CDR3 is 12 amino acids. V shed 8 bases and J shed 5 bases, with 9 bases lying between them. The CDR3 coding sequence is TGTGCCAGCGGAAAGGGAACCGGGGAGCTGTTTTTT. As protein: CASGKGTGELFF.

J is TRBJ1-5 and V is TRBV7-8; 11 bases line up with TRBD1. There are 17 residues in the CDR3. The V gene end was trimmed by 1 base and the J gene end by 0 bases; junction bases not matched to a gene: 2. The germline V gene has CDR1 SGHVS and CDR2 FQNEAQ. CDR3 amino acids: CASSLGGQGASNQPQHF. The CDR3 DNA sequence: TGTGCCAGCAGCTTAGGCGGACAGGGGGCTAGCAATCAGCCCCAGCATTTT.

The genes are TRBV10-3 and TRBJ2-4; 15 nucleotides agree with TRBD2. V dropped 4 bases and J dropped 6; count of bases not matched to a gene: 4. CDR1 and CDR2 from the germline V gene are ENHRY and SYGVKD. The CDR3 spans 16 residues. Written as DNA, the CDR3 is TGTGCCATCAGTGCCCCGGGACTAGCGGGAGGAAACATTCAGTACTTC. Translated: CAISAPGLAGGNIQYF.

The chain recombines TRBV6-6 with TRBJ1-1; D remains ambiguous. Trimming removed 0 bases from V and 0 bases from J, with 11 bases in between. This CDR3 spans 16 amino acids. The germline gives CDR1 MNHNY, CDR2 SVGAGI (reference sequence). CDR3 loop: CASSYSPAVMNTEAFF. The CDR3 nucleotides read TGTGCCAGCAGTTACTCCCCCGCCGTCATGAACACTGAAGCTTTCTTT.

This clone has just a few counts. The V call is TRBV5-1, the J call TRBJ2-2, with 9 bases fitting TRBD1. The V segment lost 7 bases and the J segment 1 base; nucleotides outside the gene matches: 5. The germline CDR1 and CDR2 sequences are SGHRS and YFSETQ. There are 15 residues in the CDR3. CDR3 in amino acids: CASSRGQGNTGELFF. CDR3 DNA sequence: TGCGCCAGCTCTAGGGGACAGGGGAACACCGGGGAGCTGTTTTTT.